This TCR beta chain was identified during a study of T cell changes during pregnancy in multiple sclerosis. Generated by immunoSEQ multiplex PCR, the TCRdb table keeps only in-frame clones and is missing some. This sample has around 80,000 clones; just over 90% occur once, and the top ten carry around 3%. The CDR3 runs 14 residues. Germline V gene data show CDR1 as MNHEY and CDR2 as SMNVEV (reference sequence). V lost 3 bases to trimming and J lost 2 bases, with 10 bases between them. The J gene is TRBJ1-1, the V gene TRBV27; D not resolved. The specimen comprised peripheral blood, sampled before pregnancy. This sequence was found in a female donor with multiple sclerosis, enrolled in a pregnancy study. CDR3 region: CASSFRRQNTEAFF. The CDR3 DNA follows: TGTGCCAGCAGTTTCCGCCGACAAAACACTGAAGCTTTCTTT.